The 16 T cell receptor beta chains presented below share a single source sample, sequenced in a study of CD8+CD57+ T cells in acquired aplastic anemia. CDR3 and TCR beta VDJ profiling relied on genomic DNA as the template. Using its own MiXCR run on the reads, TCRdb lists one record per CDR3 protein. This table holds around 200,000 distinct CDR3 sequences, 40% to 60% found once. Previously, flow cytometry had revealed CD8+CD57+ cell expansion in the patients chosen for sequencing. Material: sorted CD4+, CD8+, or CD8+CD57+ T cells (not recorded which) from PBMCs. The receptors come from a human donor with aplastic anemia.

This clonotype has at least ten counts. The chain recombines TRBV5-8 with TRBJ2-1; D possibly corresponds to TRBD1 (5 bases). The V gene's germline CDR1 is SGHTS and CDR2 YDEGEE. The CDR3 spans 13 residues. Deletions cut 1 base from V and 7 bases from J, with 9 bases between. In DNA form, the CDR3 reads TGTGCCAGCAGCTTGAGGAGACAGAATGAGCAGTTCTTC. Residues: CASSLRRQNEQFF.

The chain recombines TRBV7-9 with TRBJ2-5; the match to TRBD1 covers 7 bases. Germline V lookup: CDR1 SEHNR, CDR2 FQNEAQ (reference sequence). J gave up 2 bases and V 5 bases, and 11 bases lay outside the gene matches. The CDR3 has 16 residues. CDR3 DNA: TGTGCCAGCAGCCCCCACGAGGGACAGCTACAAGAGACCCAGTACTTC. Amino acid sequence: CASSPHEGQLQETQYF.

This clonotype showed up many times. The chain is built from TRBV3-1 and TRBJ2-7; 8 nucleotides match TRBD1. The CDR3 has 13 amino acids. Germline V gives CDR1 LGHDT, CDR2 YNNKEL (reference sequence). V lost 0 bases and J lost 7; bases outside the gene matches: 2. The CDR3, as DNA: TGTGCCAGCAGCCAAGACAGGGGGCGGGAGCAGTACTTC. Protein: CASSQDRGREQYF.

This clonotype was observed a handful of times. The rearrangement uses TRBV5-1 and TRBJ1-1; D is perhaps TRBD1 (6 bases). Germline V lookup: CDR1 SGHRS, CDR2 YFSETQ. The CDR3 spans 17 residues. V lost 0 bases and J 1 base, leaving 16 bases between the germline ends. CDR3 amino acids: CASSLEGGGKKNTEAFF. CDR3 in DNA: TGCGCCAGCAGCTTGGAAGGAGGGGGAAAAAAGAACACTGAAGCTTTCTTT.

As DNA, the CDR3 is TGTGCCAGCAGCTTAGAGGGCGGGGGGGTCGGAGAGACCCAGTACTTC. This codes for CASSLEGGGVGETQYF. The J gene is TRBJ2-5, the V gene TRBV7-2, with 9 bases lining up with TRBD2. J was trimmed by 4 bases and V by 1 base; bases with no gene match: 7. CDR1 is SGHTA and CDR2 is FQGNSA in the germline V gene. CDR3 size: 16 residues.

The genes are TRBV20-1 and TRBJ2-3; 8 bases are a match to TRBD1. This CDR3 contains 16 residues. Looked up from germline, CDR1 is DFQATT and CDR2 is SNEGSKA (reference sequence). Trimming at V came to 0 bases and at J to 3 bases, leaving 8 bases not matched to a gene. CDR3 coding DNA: TGCAGTGCTAGAGATGGAGAGACAGGGGAAACAGATACGCAGTATTTT. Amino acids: CSARDGETGETDTQYF.

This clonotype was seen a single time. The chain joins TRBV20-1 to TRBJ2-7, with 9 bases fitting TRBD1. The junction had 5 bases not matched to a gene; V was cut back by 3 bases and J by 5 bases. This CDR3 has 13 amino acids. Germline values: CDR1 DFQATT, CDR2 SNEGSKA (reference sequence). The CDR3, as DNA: TGCAGTGCTAGCGACAGGGGGGTCAACGAGCAGTACTTC. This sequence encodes CSASDRGVNEQYF.

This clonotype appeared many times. DNA of the CDR3: TGTGCCACTCTGAACTTCGGGACAGCTGAAAAACTGTTTTTT. It yields the protein CATLNFGTAEKLFF. This chain links TRBV6-1 with TRBJ1-4, with 7 bases that match TRBD1. This CDR3 region has 14 residues. CDR1 and CDR2 from the germline V gene are MNHNS and SASEGT. The V gene end was trimmed by 10 bases and the J gene end by 7 bases; junction bases not matched to a gene: 12.

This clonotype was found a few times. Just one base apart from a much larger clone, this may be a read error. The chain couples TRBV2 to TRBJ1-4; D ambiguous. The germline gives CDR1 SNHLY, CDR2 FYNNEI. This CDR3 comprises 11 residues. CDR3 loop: CAGSNNEKLFF. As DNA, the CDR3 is TGTGCCGGCAGTAATAATGAAAAACTGTTTTTT.

CDR3 amino acids: CASRGHDAANEKLFF. DNA of the CDR3: TGTGCCAGCAGGGGGCATGACGCAGCTAATGAAAAACTGTTTTTT. The V call is TRBV27, the J call TRBJ1-4; D possibly corresponds to TRBD1 (5 bases). This CDR3 has 15 residues. The germline V gene has CDR1 MNHEY and CDR2 SMNVEV (reference sequence). V shed 6 bases and J shed 3 bases, with 14 bases lying between them.

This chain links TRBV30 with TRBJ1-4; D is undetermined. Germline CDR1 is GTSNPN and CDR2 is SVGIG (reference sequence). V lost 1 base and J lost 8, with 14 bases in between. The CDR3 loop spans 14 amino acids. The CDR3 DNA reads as TGTGCCTGGAGTGGATCGGGGTGGAACGAAAAACTGTTTTTT. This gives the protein CAWSGSGWNEKLFF.

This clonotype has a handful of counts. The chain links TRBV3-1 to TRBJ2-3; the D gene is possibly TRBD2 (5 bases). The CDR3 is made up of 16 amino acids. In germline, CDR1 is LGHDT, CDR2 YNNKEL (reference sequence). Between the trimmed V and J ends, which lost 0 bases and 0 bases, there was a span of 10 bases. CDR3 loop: CASSQEFSVSTDTQYF. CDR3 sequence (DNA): TGTGCCAGCAGCCAAGAGTTTAGCGTAAGCACAGATACGCAGTATTTT.

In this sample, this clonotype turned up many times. CDR3 nucleotides: TGTGCCAGTAGTATAGAAGGGGCTAGACAGCCCCAGCATTTT. Protein product: CASSIEGARQPQHF. The J gene is TRBJ1-5, the V gene TRBV19; D possibly corresponds to TRBD1 (5 bases). Trimming cost V 0 bases and J 7 bases, with 10 bases left between them. This CDR3 contains 14 residues. Germline-derived CDR1 and CDR2 are LNHDA and SQIVND (reference sequence).

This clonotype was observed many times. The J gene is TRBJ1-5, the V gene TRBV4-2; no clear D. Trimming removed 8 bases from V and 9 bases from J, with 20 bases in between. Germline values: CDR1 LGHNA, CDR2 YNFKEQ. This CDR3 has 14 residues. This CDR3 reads CASATGSDPPPQHF. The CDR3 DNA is TGTGCCAGCGCGACGGGGTCGGACCCACCGCCCCAGCATTTT.

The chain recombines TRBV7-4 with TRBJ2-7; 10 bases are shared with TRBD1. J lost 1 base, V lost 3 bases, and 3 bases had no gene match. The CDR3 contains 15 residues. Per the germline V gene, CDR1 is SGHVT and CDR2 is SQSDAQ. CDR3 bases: TGTGCCAGCAGCTTGACAGGGGGCCGGTCCTACGAGCAGTACTTC. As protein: CASSLTGGRSYEQYF. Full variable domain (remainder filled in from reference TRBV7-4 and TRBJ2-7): GAGVSQSPRYKVAKRGRDVALRCDSISGHVTLYWYRQTLGQGSEVLTYSQSDAQRDKSGRPSGRFSAERPERSVSTLKIQRTEQGDSAVYLCASSLTGGRSYEQYFGPGTRLTVT.

The CDR3 DNA follows: TGTGCCAGCAGCCGAGCCGAGGGCCGCGTCGACGAGCAGTACTTC. Its translation: CASSRAEGRVDEQYF. The chain combines TRBV4-2 with TRBJ2-7, with D perhaps TRBD2 (5 bases). The CDR3 has 15 amino acids. Trimming left V 4 bases short and J 5 bases short, with 18 bases between. Germline values: CDR1 LGHNA, CDR2 YNFKEQ.